This TCR beta chain was observed in a study of CD8 T cells in ankylosing spondylitis. Study outcomes and limitations: Both synovial fluid and blood in reactive arthritis had previously been reported to carry some motif variants.

This clonotype turned up a few times. Its antigen is as yet unknown. Germline lookup yields CDR1 DFQATT and CDR2 SNEGSKA (reference sequence). The CDR3 spans 15 residues. V dropped 2 bases and J dropped 0 bases, with 11 bases sitting between them. TCRdb reprocessed the 5' RACE reads with MiXCR, giving one entry per CDR3 protein. The sample consists of some 340,000 distinct CDR3 sequences, about 14% of them appearing once. This sequence originates from a male donor with ankylosing spondylitis or in good health (not recorded which). J is TRBJ2-1 and V is TRBV20-1, with D perhaps TRBD2 (6 bases). The source material was blood, either unsorted or a sorted T cell fraction (not recorded which). CDR3 loop: CSARRLVGSYNEQFF. As DNA, the CDR3 is TGCAGTGCTAGACGACTAGTGGGCTCCTACAATGAGCAGTTCTTC.